This T cell receptor beta chain was identified during a study of OX40 agonist ivuxolimab in advanced cancers. Study as a whole: Patients were dosed with the agonistic anti-OX40 (CD134) antibody ivuxolimab. Subjects had a mean age of about 65 years, with a range of roughly 20 to 80; 82.7% were male. General observations from the study: Low normalized T-cell clonal expansion also characterized some of the nonresponders. Dose levels from 0.1 to 3.0 mg/kg saw CD4+ and CD8+ blood T cells expand clonally by week 6.

On this clone: Its antigen remains unknown.

Produced via immunoSEQ multiplex PCR; TCRdb's table is partial and in-frame only. Of about 26,000 clones in the sample, over 85% were seen once. The CDR3 runs 12 residues. Trimming stripped 3 bases from V and 2 bases from J, with 5 bases between. Germline CDR1 and CDR2: WSHSY and SAAADI. The sequenced sample was CD4+ or CD8+ T cells sorted from blood, obtained in a trial of the OX40 agonist ivuxolimab. This clonotype originated in an adult with an advanced solid tumor such as melanoma, head and neck, liver or kidney cancer. The V call is TRBV10-2, the J call TRBJ2-7; D gene ambiguous. CDR3 DNA sequence: TGCGCCAGCAGTGACTCCACCTACGAGCAGTACTTC. Translation: CASSDSTYEQYF.